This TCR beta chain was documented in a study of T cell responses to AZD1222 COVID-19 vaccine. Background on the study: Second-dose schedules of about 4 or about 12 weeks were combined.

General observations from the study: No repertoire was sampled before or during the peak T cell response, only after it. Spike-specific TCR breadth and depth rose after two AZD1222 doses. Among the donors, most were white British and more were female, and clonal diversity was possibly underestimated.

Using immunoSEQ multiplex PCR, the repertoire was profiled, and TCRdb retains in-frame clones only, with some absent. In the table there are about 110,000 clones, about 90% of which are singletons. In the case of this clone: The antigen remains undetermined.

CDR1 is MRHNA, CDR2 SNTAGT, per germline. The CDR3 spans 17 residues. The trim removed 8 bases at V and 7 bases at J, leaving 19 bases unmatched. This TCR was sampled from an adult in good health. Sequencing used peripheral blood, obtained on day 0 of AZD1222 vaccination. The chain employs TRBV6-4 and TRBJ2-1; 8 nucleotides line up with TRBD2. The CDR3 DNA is TGTGCCAGCTCCCCGGGTAGTTCGGGGGGGGGTAAGAATGAGCAGTTCTTC. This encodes CASSPGSSGGGKNEQFF.